These 9 T cell receptor beta chains share one sample of origin, sequenced in a study of blood T cell repertoires in COVID-19. Clones were sequenced by immunoSEQ multiplex PCR, and TCRdb holds only the in-frame ones, with some missing. The sample contains about 330,000 clones, around 90% of which appear only once. Sequenced sample: PBMCs or T cells enriched from blood (not recorded which). The receptors were sampled from a man aged 30 to 39 who had recovered from COVID-19.

This clone was detected only a few times. The chain employs TRBV4-1 and TRBJ1-4; 7 bases match TRBD1. The germline gives CDR1 MGHRA, CDR2 YSYEKL. V lost 4 bases and J lost 0; bases outside the gene matches: 8. CDR3 length: 17 amino acids. The CDR3 loop is CASSLPTGVATNEKLFF. DNA for the CDR3: TGCGCCAGCAGCCTCCCCACAGGGGTTGCAACTAATGAAAAACTGTTTTTT.

The CDR3 DNA is TGTGCCAGCAGTCGGGACAGGATAGACGGTGAAGCTTTCTTT. It translates to CASSRDRIDGEAFF. The genes are TRBV6-5 and TRBJ1-1; TRBD1 agrees at 8 bases. This CDR3 is 14 amino acids long. Germline CDR1 reads MNHEY; CDR2 reads SVGAGI. V was clipped by 5 bases and J by 7 bases; unmatched bases: 9.

The rearrangement joins TRBV7-8 to TRBJ1-5; 7 nucleotides line up with TRBD1. Trimming at V came to 6 bases and at J to 9 bases, leaving 17 bases not matched to a gene. This CDR3 has 16 amino acids. Germline assignment: CDR1 SGHVS and CDR2 FQNEAQ. The CDR3 spells CASSPQTGVLQWPQHF. CDR3 sequence (DNA): TGTGCCAGCAGTCCCCAAACAGGGGTCCTCCAGTGGCCCCAGCATTTT.

V is TRBV11-2 and J is TRBJ1-6, with D possibly TRBD1 on 6 matching bases. Trimming pared 4 bases from V and 6 bases from J, leaving 13 bases between. In germline, CDR1 is SGHAT, CDR2 FQNNGV. The CDR3 consists of 15 residues. Here the CDR3 DNA reads TGTGCCAGCAGCTCCAACAGGGCCACTAATTCACCCCTCCACTTT. Amino acids: CASSSNRATNSPLHF.

The gene calls are TRBV27 and TRBJ1-2; D gene ambiguous. The germline V gene has CDR1 MNHEY and CDR2 SMNVEV (reference sequence). The CDR3 is 17 amino acids. V gave up 3 bases and J gave up 2 bases, with 19 bases separating them. The CDR3 DNA follows: TGTGCCAGCAGTTTCCAGGTTTCCTTTACTGGGAACTATGGCTACACCTTC. Its protein product is CASSFQVSFTGNYGYTF.

The CDR3 sequence: CASNQDRGGTEAFF. In nucleotides, the CDR3 is TGTGCCAGTAATCAAGACAGGGGAGGGACTGAAGCTTTCTTT. V is TRBV19 and J is TRBJ1-1; 8 bases are shared with TRBD1. Germline V gene sequence: CDR1 LNHDA, CDR2 SQIVND (reference sequence). Unmatched junction bases numbered 9, after V lost 7 bases and J lost 5 bases. The CDR3 is 14 amino acids.

V is TRBV11-1 and J is TRBJ1-2; unclear D gene. Germline loops: CDR1 SGHAT, CDR2 FQDESV (reference sequence). V dropped 5 bases and J dropped 3 bases, with 10 bases sitting between them. The CDR3 is 13 residues long. Here the CDR3 reads CASSPDIHYGYTF. The CDR3 DNA is TGTGCCAGCAGCCCTGACATACACTATGGCTACACCTTC.

V gene TRBV6-1 combines with J gene TRBJ2-2, with D uncertain. The V gene's germline CDR1 is MNHNS and CDR2 SASEGT. V lost 1 base and J 7 bases, leaving 7 bases between the germline ends. This CDR3 is 13 amino acids long. The CDR3, as DNA: TGTGCCAGCAGTGAAGGTGCGATCGGGGAGCTGTTTTTT. Its protein product is CASSEGAIGELFF.

The CDR3 spells CASSLGAGANQPQHF. The CDR3 DNA reads TGTGCCAGCAGCTTAGGGGCAGGGGCAAATCAGCCCCAGCATTTT. The chain uses TRBV11-1 and TRBJ1-5; tentative D call: TRBD1 (6 bases). The CDR3 has 15 residues. Between the trimmed V and J ends, which lost 1 base and 4 bases, there was a span of 11 bases. Germline CDR1 and CDR2: SGHAT and FQDESV (reference sequence).